Below, 4 T cell receptor beta chains from the same sample are listed, as sequenced in a study of spatial heterogeneity in lung cancer. Their specific antigens are unknown. Each CDR3 protein gets one entry after TCRdb re-called the 5' RACE reads with MiXCR. The profile shows 14,000 or so distinct CDR3 sequences, 4.7% of them singletons. Points from the study as a whole: It was found that expanded intratumoral alpha and beta TCR counts tracked tumor mutation counts.

The time point was: sample taken at primary tumor resection. The sample was lung tumor tissue, taken at surgery. The receptors originated from a female donor with early-stage non-small cell lung cancer.

This clonotype showed up many times. Little can be read into the size of this beta chain, an off-target read in a library designed for alpha chains. The chain combines TRBV28 with TRBJ2-7; 7 bases fit TRBD1. Germline V gene sequence: CDR1 MDHEN, CDR2 SYDVKM. V shed 6 bases, J shed 3 bases, and the junction held 8 bases outside the gene matches. This CDR3 region has 14 residues. The CDR3 DNA reads TGTGCCAGCAGCTCCACGGGACAGAGCTACGAGCAGTACTTC. Translated, it gives CASSSTGQSYEQYF.

This clonotype was detected a few times. The library was designed around alpha chains, so this beta chain is a stray read whose abundance carries little weight. The rearrangement joins TRBV12-3 or TRBV12-4 to TRBJ2-1; TRBD2 matches 9 bases. The CDR3 is 16 residues long. V lost 1 base, J lost 2 bases, and 3 bases stayed unmatched. The CDR3 spells CASSLVAGVPYNEQFF. CDR3 bases: TGTGCCAGCAGTTTAGTAGCGGGGGTCCCCTACAATGAGCAGTTCTTC.

At least ten counts were recorded for this clonotype. This beta chain turned up in a library designed for alpha chains; as an off-target read, its abundance says little. The chain joins TRBV19 to TRBJ1-2, with unresolved D. This CDR3 has 13 amino acids. The germline CDR1 and CDR2 sequences are LNHDA and SQIVND (reference sequence). V was pared by 5 bases and J by 4 bases, with 11 bases between. CDR3 residues: CASSEGRAYGYTF. CDR3 bases: TGTGCCAGTAGTGAGGGCCGCGCCTATGGCTACACCTTC.

The sample holds many counts of this clonotype. Within a library made for alpha chains, this beta chain is off target, and its count is uninformative. CDR3: CASSQTGWNTGELFF. The CDR3 DNA is TGTGCCAGCAGTCAGACAGGGTGGAACACCGGGGAGCTGTTTTTT. This chain connects TRBV6-6 to TRBJ2-2, with 7 bases fitting TRBD1. With V trimmed by 5 bases and J by 1 base, 4 bases remained unmatched. CDR3 size: 15 residues. Germline V gene lookup returns CDR1 MNHNY and CDR2 SVGAGI (reference sequence).